This TCR beta chain derives from a study of CD8+ T cells in alopecia areata. The overall study: For the treated group, dosing was oral tofacitinib at 5 to 10 mg twice daily. The duration of tofacitinib was 6 to 18 months, with 6 months off drug afterward.

CDR3 length: 14 amino acids. With 3 bases removed from V and 0 bases from J, the gap between germline ends came to 7 bases. CDR1 SGDLS and CDR2 YYNGEE come from the germline V gene. Extracted from the samples, RNA was reverse transcribed into cDNA to serve as the sequencing template. The repertoire was sequenced with immunoSEQ multiplex PCR; TCRdb's copy has only in-frame clones and lacks some. The sample holds approximately 150,000 clones, approximately 49% seen once. Alopecia areata patients gave lesional scalp punch biopsies and peripheral blood samples. This specimen consisted of CD4+ T cells sorted from blood, obtained at week 0. This receptor was taken from a human donor with alopecia areata. This chain connects TRBV9 to TRBJ1-5, with D unresolved. The CDR3 region has the DNA TGTGCCAGCAGCGCTCCAGGTAGCAATCAGCCCCAGCATTTT. As protein: CASSAPGSNQPQHF.